This T cell receptor beta chain originates from a study of glioma-infiltrating T cells. About the research overall: WHO grade II oligodendrogliomas or astrocytomas, plus non-recurrent WHO grade IV glioblastomas, were sampled. Study observations and caveats: A blood CDR3 motif signature was depleted in highly divergent patients. Non-neoplastic patients had below-expected tissue-blood divergence, while all gliomas exceeded expectation.

TCR alpha and beta CDR3 regions were amplified from RNA using iRepertoire nested multiplex PCR. TCRdb processed the multiplex PCR reads anew with MiXCR; each CDR3 protein has one entry. The sample consists of about 400,000 distinct CDR3 sequences, roughly 41% of them appearing once. With regard to this clonotype: Its antigen is as yet unknown.

Trimming took 5 bases from V and 4 from J, leaving 22 bases between them. Germline V gene lookup returns CDR1 SGHTA and CDR2 FQGTGA. This CDR3 is 17 amino acids long. This chain connects TRBV7-3 to TRBJ2-3; possible D gene TRBD1, 7 bases. The specimen was glioma tissue, nonneoplastic brain tissue, or PBMCs (not recorded which). This TCR was recovered from a human donor with low-grade glioma or glioblastoma, undergoing nonglioma brain surgery, or in good health (not recorded which). The CDR3, as DNA: TGTGCCAGCAGCGGGGGGACAGACCCCGGAACGGCAGATACGCAGTATTTT. This sequence encodes CASSGGTDPGTADTQYF.